This T cell receptor beta chain was recorded in a study of regulatory T cells in long-lasting Graves disease. Indicated time point: newly diagnosed GD, antithyroid drugs for less than 3 months. There was RNA extracted from PBMCs, and the TCR library was made from it. Through Arm-PCR of CDR3 regions and iRepertoire HTBI primers, TCR beta libraries were built. TCRdb used MiXCR to reprocess the multiplex PCR reads, holding one entry per CDR3 protein. The sample has 350,000 to 500,000 distinct CDR3 sequences, roughly 15% seen once. Germline CDR1 LNHDA, CDR2 SQIVND (reference sequence). Trimming cost V 6 bases and J 3 bases; bases outside gene matches: 11. The CDR3 is made up of 17 amino acids. The same data also went into a second study, on T cells in Graves' hyperthyroidism and ophthalmopathy. According to that study: Ophthalmopathy and stable hyperthyroidism were told apart by a 13 V-J model.

The genes are TRBV19 and TRBJ2-1; 10 bases map to TRBD2. This specimen consisted of peripheral blood mononuclear cells (PBMCs), obtained at new diagnosis, from a patient treated with antithyroid drugs. This sequence was found in a young woman with Graves disease. The DNA for the CDR3 is TGTGCCAGTAGCACGGAGGGTAGCGGGAGGATCTACAATGAGCAGTTCTTC. This codes for CASSTEGSGRIYNEQFF.